The TCR beta chain under discussion was sequenced for a study of regulatory T cells in long-lasting Graves disease. Arm-PCR with iRepertoire HTBI primers amplified the CDR3 regions for these TCR beta libraries. MiXCR was run by TCRdb on the multiplex PCR reads, yielding one entry per CDR3 protein. The sample lists more than 400,000 distinct CDR3 sequences, 15% to 20% seen once, with over 9% in the top ten. This clonotype has just a few counts. Time point denoted: newly diagnosed GD, antithyroid drugs for less than 3 months. With RNA extracted from PBMCs as input, the TCR library was made. This same sample was also part of a study on T cells in Graves' hyperthyroidism and ophthalmopathy. That investigation notes: Ophthalmopathy could be told apart from stable hyperthyroidism with a 13 V-J model.

The clonotype was recovered from a man aged 40-50 years with Graves disease. Material: peripheral blood mononuclear cells (PBMCs), obtained at new diagnosis, from a patient treated with antithyroid drugs.

CDR3 amino acids: CSAREETDTQYF. The CDR3 DNA sequence: TGCAGTGCTAGGGAAGAAACAGATACGCAGTATTTT. The chain joins TRBV20-1 to TRBJ2-3; D is unclear. Germline assignment: CDR1 DFQATT and CDR2 SNEGSKA (reference sequence). The CDR3 totals 12 residues. V lost 3 bases, J lost 3 bases, and 7 bases lay in between.